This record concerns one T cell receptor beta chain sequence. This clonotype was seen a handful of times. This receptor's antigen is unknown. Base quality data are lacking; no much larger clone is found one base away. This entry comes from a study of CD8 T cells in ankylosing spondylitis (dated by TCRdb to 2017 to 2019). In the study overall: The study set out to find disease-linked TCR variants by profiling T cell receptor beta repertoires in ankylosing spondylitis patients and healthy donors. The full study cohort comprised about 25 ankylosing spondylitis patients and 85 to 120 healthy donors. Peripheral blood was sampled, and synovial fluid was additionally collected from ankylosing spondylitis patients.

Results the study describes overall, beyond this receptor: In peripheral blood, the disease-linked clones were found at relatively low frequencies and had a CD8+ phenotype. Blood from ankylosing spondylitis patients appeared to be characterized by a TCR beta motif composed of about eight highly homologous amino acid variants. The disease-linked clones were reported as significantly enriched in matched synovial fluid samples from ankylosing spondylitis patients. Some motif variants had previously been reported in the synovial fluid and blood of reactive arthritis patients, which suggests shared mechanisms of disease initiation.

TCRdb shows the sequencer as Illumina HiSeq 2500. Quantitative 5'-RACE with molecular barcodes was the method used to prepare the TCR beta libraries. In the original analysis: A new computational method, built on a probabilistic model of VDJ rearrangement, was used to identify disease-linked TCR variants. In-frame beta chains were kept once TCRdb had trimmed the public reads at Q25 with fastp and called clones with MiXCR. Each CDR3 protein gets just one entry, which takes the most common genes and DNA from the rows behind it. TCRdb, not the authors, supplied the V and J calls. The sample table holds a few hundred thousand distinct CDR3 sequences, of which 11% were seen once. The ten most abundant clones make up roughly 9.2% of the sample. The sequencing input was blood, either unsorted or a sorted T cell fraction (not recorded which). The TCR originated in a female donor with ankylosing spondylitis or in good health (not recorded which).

The CDR3 sequence is CASSATGLEGEKLFF. The DNA sequence is as follows: TGTGCCAGCAGCGCGACGGGGCTTGAGGGTGAAAAACTGTTTTTT. The V gene is TRBV16 and the J gene is TRBJ1-4; the D gene is perhaps TRBD1, from 5 matching bases. Counted from cysteine to phenylalanine, this CDR3 has 15 amino acids. The only DNA kept is the CDR3, 45 bases in frame from the first base. For CDR1 and CDR2, the germline V gene lists KGHSY and FQNENV. V loses 5 bases of germline sequence and J loses 7 bases, and the interval between the two ends is 17 bases. The reference TRBV16 and TRBJ1-4 proteins fill in what lies around the CDR3, so the full variable domain reads GEEVAQTPKHLVRGEGQKAKLYCAPIKGHSYVFWYQQVLKNEFKFLISFQNENVFDETGMPKERFSAKCLPNSPCSLEIQATKLEDSAVYFCASSATGLEGEKLFFGSGTQLSVL.